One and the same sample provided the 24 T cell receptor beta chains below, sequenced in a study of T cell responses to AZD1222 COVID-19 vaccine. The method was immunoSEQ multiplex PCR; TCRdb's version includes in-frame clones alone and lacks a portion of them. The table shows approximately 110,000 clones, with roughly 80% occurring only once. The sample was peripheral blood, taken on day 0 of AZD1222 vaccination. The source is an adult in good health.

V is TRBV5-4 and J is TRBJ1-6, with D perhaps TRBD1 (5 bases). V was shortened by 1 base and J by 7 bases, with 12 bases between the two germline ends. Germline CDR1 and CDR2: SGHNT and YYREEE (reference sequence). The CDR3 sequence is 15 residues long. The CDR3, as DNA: TGTGCCAGCAGCTTGTGGATAGGGGCAAATTCACCCCTCCACTTT. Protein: CASSLWIGANSPLHF.

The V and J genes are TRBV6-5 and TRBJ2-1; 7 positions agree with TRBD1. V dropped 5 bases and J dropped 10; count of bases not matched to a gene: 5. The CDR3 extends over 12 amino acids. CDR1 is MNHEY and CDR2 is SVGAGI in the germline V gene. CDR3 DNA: TGTGCCAGCAGTCCACAGGGGCGGGAGCAGTTCTTC. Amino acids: CASSPQGREQFF.

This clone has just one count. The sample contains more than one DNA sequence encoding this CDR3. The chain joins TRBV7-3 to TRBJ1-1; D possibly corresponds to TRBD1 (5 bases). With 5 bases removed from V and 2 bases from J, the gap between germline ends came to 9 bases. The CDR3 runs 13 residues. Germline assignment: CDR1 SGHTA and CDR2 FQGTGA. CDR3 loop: CASSPQGNTEAFF. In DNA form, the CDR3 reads TGTGCCAGCAGCCCTCAGGGAAACACTGAAGCTTTCTTT.

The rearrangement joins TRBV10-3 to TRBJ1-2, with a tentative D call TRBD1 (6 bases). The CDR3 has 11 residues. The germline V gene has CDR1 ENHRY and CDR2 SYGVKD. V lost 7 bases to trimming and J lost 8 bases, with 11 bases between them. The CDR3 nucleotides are TGTGCCATCAACAGGGAAGAGGGCTACACCTTC. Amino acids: CAINREEGYTF.

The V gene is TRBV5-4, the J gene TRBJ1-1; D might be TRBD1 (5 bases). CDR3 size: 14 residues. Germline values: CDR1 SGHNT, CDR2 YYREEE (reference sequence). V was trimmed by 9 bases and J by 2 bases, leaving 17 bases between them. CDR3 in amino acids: CAIESGTINTEAFF. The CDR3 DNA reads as TGTGCCATCGAGTCCGGGACCATCAACACTGAAGCTTTCTTT.

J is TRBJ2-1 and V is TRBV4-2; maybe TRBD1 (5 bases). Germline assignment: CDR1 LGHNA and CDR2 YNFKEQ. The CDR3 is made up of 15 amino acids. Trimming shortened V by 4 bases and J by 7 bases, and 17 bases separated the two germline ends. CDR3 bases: TGTGCCAGCAGCCGAAGGGGAAGTCCAGGTAATGAGCAGTTCTTC. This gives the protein CASSRRGSPGNEQFF.

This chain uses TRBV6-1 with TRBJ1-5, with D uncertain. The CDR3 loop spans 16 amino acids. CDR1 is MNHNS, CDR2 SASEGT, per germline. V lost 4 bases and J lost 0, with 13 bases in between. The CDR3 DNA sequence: TGTGCCAGCAGTGGGAGGGTTTGGGATAGCAATCAGCCCCAGCATTTT. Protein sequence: CASSGRVWDSNQPQHF.

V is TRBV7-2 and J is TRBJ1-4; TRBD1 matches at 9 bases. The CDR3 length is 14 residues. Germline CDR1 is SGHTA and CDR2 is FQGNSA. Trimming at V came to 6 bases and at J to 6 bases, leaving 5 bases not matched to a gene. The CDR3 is CASSTGTGYEKLFF. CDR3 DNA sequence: TGTGCCAGCAGTACCGGGACAGGGTATGAAAAACTGTTTTTT.

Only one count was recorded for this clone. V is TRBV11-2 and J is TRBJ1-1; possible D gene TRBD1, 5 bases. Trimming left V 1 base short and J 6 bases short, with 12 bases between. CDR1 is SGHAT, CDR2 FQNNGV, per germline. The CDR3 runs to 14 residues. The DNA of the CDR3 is TGTGCCAGCAGCTTAGGACAGATAATCTCTGAAGCTTTCTTT. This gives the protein CASSLGQIISEAFF.

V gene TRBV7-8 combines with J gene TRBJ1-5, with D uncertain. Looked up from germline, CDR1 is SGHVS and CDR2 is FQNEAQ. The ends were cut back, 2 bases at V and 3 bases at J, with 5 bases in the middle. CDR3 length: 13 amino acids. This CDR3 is CASSLLDNQPQHF. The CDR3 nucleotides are TGTGCCAGCAGCTTATTAGACAATCAGCCCCAGCATTTT. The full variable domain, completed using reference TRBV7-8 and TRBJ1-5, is GAGVSQSPRYKVAKRGQDVALRCDPISGHVSLFWYQQALGQGPEFLTYFQNEAQLDKSGLPSDRFFAERPEGSVSTLKIQRTQQEDSAVYLCASSLLDNQPQHFGDGTRLSIL.

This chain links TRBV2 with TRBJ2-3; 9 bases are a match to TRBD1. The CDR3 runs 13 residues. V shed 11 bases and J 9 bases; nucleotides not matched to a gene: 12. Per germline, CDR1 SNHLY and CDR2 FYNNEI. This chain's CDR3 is CAVHGTGLVTQYF. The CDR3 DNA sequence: TGTGCCGTCCACGGGACAGGGCTTGTCACGCAGTATTTT.

Written as DNA, the CDR3 is TGTGCCAGCAGTCCCGGACAGGGGCGGACCTACGAGCAGTACTTC. This gives the protein CASSPGQGRTYEQYF. This chain uses TRBV27 with TRBJ2-7; TRBD1 matches 9 bases. V dropped 5 bases and J dropped 2; count of bases not matched to a gene: 7. This CDR3 has 15 amino acids. Germline-derived CDR1 and CDR2 are MNHEY and SMNVEV (reference sequence).

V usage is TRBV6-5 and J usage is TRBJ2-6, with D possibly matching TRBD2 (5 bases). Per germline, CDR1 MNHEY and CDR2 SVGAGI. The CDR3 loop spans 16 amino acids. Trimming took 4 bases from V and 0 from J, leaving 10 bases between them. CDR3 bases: TGTGCCAGCAGTTCGGGAACGGACTCTGGGGCCAACGTCCTGACTTTC. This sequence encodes CASSSGTDSGANVLTF.

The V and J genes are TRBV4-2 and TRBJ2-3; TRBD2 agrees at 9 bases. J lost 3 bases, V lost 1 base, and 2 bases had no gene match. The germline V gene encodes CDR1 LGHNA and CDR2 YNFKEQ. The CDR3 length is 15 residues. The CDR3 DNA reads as TGTGCCAGCAGCCAAGGCGGGAGGGCGACAGATACGCAGTATTTT. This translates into CASSQGGRATDTQYF.

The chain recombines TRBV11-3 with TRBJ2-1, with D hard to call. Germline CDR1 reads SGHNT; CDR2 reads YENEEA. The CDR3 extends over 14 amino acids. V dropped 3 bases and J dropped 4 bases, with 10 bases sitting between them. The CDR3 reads CASSLAGRYNEQFF. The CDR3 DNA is TGTGCCAGCAGCTTGGCAGGTCGATACAATGAGCAGTTCTTC.

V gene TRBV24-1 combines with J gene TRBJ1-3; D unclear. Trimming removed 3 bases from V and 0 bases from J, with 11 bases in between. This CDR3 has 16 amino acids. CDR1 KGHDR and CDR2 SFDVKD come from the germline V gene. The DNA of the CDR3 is TGTGCCACCAGTGATCGGTTGACCTCCTCTGGAAACACCATATATTTT. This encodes CATSDRLTSSGNTIYF.

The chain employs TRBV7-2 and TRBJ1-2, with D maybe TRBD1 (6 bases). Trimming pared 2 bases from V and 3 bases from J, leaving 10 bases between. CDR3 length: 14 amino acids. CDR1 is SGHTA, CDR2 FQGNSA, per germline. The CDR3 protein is CASSLRTEDYGYTF. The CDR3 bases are TGTGCCAGCAGCTTAAGGACAGAAGACTATGGCTACACCTTC.

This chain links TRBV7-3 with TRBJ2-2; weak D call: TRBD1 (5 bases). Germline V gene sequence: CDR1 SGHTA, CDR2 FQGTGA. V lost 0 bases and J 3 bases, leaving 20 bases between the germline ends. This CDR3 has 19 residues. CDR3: CASSLTGMQGTSDTGELFF. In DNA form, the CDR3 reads TGTGCCAGCAGCTTAACGGGTATGCAGGGCACCTCGGACACCGGGGAGCTGTTTTTT.

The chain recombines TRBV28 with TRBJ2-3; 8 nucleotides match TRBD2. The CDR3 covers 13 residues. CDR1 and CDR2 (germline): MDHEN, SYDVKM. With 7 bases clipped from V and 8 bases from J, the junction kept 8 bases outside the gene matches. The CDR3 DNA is TGTGCCAGCAACCAGGGCGGGAGGAGTACGCAGTATTTT. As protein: CASNQGGRSTQYF.

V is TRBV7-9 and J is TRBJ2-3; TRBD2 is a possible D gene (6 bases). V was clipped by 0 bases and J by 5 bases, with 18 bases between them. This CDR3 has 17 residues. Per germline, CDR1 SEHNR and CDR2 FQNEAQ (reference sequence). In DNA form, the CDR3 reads TGTGCCAGCAGCTTAGCTAAGCTCGCGGGGAGGAGAGATACGCAGTATTTT. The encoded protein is CASSLAKLAGRRDTQYF.

The chain's CDR3 is CAGRTDGETQYF. The CDR3 nucleotides are TGTGCCGGACGGACTGATGGGGAGACCCAGTACTTC. The chain has TRBV7-9 and TRBJ2-5, with D perhaps TRBD2 (5 bases). The CDR3 totals 12 residues. Germline V CDR1 and CDR2: SEHNR, FQNEAQ (reference sequence). V was trimmed by 11 bases and J by 5 bases, leaving 15 bases between them.

The CDR3 here is CASTPGTPSYEQYF. The DNA for the CDR3 is TGTGCCAGCACCCCCGGGACTCCTTCCTACGAGCAGTACTTC. The chain employs TRBV6-5 and TRBJ2-7, with D perhaps matching TRBD2 (6 bases). Germline assignment: CDR1 MNHEY and CDR2 SVGAGI. CDR3 length equals 14 residues. Trimming stripped 7 bases from V and 1 base from J, with 14 bases between.

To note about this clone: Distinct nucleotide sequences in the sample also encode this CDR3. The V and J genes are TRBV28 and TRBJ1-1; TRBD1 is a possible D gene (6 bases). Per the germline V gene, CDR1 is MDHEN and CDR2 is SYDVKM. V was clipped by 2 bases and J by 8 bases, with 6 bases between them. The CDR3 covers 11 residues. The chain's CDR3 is CASSLTGEAFF. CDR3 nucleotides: TGTGCCAGCAGTTTAACAGGGGAAGCTTTCTTT.

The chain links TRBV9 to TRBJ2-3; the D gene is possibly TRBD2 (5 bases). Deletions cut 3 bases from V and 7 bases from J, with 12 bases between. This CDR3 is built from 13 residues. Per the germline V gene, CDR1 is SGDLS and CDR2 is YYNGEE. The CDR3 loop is CASSGPRGNTQYF. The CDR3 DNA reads TGTGCCAGCAGCGGTCCACGGGGAAATACGCAGTATTTT.